This TCR beta chain was sequenced in a study of T cells after yellow fever vaccination. Via MiXCR, TCRdb re-called the 5' RACE reads, giving one row per CDR3 protein. This table has some 52,000 distinct CDR3 sequences, 6.6% appearing once. The CDR3 has 13 residues. Trimming pared 1 base from V and 4 bases from J, leaving 4 bases between. Germline loops: CDR1 LGHNA, CDR2 YSLEER. Study outcomes and limitations: Post-booster reappearance was seen for most primary-vaccination clones (about 95% CD4, 85% to 90% CD8). FACS-sorted repertoires might harbor abundant contaminating clonotypes from the bulk population.

This chain links TRBV4-3 with TRBJ2-2; D remains unclear. The clonotype comes from a man aged 18 to 29 who received the YFV17D yellow fever vaccine. Here the sequenced sample was CD8+ T cells not binding an NS4B(214-222) dextramer, sorted from PBMCs, taken approximately 47 days after the first yellow fever vaccination. DNA of the CDR3: TGCGCCAGCAGCCAAGTAGGCACCGGGGAGCTGTTTTTT. Protein: CASSQVGTGELFF.